Presented here are 20 T cell receptor beta chains from one specimen sequenced in a study of blood T cell repertoires in COVID-19. The protocol was immunoSEQ multiplex PCR, while the TCRdb copy is restricted to in-frame clones and leaves out a portion. The table records about 150,000 clones, around 75% of them present only once. Sequenced: peripheral blood. All receptors derive from an older woman with COVID-19, enrolled during active disease.

This chain links TRBV4-1 with TRBJ2-2; unclear D gene. Trimming shortened V by 1 base and J by 5 bases, and 5 bases separated the two germline ends. CDR1 and CDR2 (germline): MGHRA, YSYEKL. This CDR3 is 13 amino acids long. The CDR3 spells CASSQGSTGELFF. CDR3 nucleotides: TGCGCCAGCAGCCAAGGGAGTACCGGGGAGCTGTTTTTT.

The rearrangement links TRBV6-1 to TRBJ1-6; no definite D call. V was pared by 11 bases and J by 0 bases, with 8 bases between. This CDR3 has 13 amino acids. Germline values: CDR1 MNHNS, CDR2 SASEGT. The CDR3 nucleotides read TGTGCCGGCACTTTCTCCTATAATTCACCCCTCCACTTT. Amino acid sequence: CAGTFSYNSPLHF.

This chain links TRBV5-1 with TRBJ1-2; D is unclear. Trimming removed 5 bases at V and 2 bases at J, with 13 bases between. CDR1 and CDR2 from the germline V gene are SGHRS and YFSETQ. The CDR3 totals 14 residues. The CDR3 bases are TGCGCCAGCAGTGTTGGCAGGATGAACTATGGCTACACCTTC. It codes for CASSVGRMNYGYTF.

This clone was detected a few times. The chain joins TRBV7-2 to TRBJ2-1; 8 bases agree with TRBD1. Germline-derived CDR1 and CDR2 are SGHTA and FQGNSA. J gave up 8 bases and V 5 bases, and 5 bases lay outside the gene matches. CDR3 length: 13 amino acids. The CDR3 is CASSQPGQDEQFF. CDR3 DNA sequence: TGTGCCAGCAGCCAGCCGGGACAGGATGAGCAGTTCTTC.

CDR3 sequence reads: CASSLTQDSPLHF. CDR3 nucleotide sequence: TGTGCCAGCAGCTTGACGCAGGATTCACCCCTCCACTTT. The chain uses TRBV5-6 and TRBJ1-6; D call uncertain. The CDR3 sequence is 13 residues long. Trimming removed 1 base from V and 8 bases from J, with 7 bases in between. Germline loops: CDR1 SGHDT, CDR2 YYEEEE.

The chain employs TRBV4-1 and TRBJ2-5; 10 positions agree with TRBD1. CDR3 length: 18 residues. With V trimmed by 4 bases and J by 5 bases, 16 bases remained unmatched. From germline, CDR1 is MGHRA and CDR2 YSYEKL. This chain's CDR3 is CASSPQTGTGVIRETQYF. The CDR3 bases are TGCGCCAGCAGCCCCCAGACAGGGACAGGGGTTATTCGGGAGACCCAGTACTTC.

J is TRBJ1-2 and V is TRBV6-5; weak D call: TRBD1 (5 bases). Deletions cut 2 bases from V and 8 bases from J, with 15 bases between. From germline, CDR1 is MNHEY and CDR2 SVGAGI. The CDR3 totals 14 residues. The CDR3 reads CASSYQGLGRGYTF. CDR3 bases: TGTGCCAGCAGTTACCAGGGCCTCGGTAGGGGCTACACCTTC.

This rearrangement joins TRBV14 to TRBJ1-2; 7 bases match TRBD1. Germline CDR1 is SGHDN and CDR2 is FVKESK. The junction had 5 bases not matched to a gene; V was cut back by 4 bases and J by 6 bases. The CDR3 loop spans 13 amino acids. The CDR3 DNA reads as TGTGCCAGCAGCCTCTGGCAGGGGGATGGCTACACCTTC. Translation gives CASSLWQGDGYTF.

The chain recombines TRBV11-2 with TRBJ2-5; D is perhaps TRBD1 (8 bases). The CDR3 extends over 14 amino acids. Germline-derived CDR1 and CDR2 are SGHAT and FQNNGV. V lost 5 bases and J lost 6, with 16 bases in between. CDR3 loop: CASSRTGGVKTQYF. CDR3 DNA: TGTGCCAGCAGCCGTACAGGGGGGGTTAAGACCCAGTACTTC.

The rearrangement joins TRBV19 to TRBJ1-5; TRBD1 matches at 7 bases. The V and J ends lost 7 bases and 5 bases, in that order; junction bases with no gene match: 17. Germline CDR1 and CDR2: LNHDA and SQIVND (reference sequence). The CDR3 extends over 17 amino acids. The CDR3 reads CASTTLVGTVLDQPQHF. The CDR3 bases are TGTGCCAGTACCACCCTCGTCGGGACAGTTCTCGATCAGCCCCAGCATTTT.

The rearrangement links TRBV6-5 to TRBJ1-1, with D possibly TRBD1 on 5 matching bases. Germline V gene lookup returns CDR1 MNHEY and CDR2 SVGAGI. V shed 5 bases and J shed 1 base, with 11 bases lying between them. CDR3 length: 14 amino acids. CDR3 nucleotides: TGTGCCAGCAGTCTACAGGTCGGGAACACTGAAGCTTTCTTT. Residues: CASSLQVGNTEAFF.

The chain joins TRBV30 to TRBJ1-3, with 8 bases fitting TRBD1. V was pared by 1 base and J by 3 bases, with 11 bases of the junction left unmatched. Germline V gene sequence: CDR1 GTSNPN, CDR2 SVGIG (reference sequence). The CDR3 covers 17 residues. The CDR3 DNA reads as TGTGCCTGGAGTGCGTGGACAGGGAGGAAAGATGGAAACACCATATATTTT. Its translation is CAWSAWTGRKDGNTIYF.

The chain joins TRBV18 to TRBJ1-1; D is unresolved. In germline, CDR1 is KGHSH, CDR2 LQKENI. V was clipped by 5 bases and J by 3 bases, with 10 bases between them. The CDR3 covers 13 residues. The CDR3 is CASSGNGDTEAFF. In DNA, the CDR3 is TGTGCCAGCTCAGGGAACGGGGACACTGAAGCTTTCTTT.

The chain combines TRBV25-1 with TRBJ1-1, with TRBD1 as a possible D gene (6 bases). The CDR3 runs to 13 residues. V lost 7 bases, J lost 0 bases, and 9 bases lay in between. CDR1 is MGHDK, CDR2 SYGVNS, per germline. The CDR3 loop reads CASTGQLNTEAFF. In nucleotides, the CDR3 is TGTGCCAGCACTGGACAGCTGAACACTGAAGCTTTCTTT.

J is TRBJ2-1 and V is TRBV7-2, with TRBD2 identical over 10 bases. The V and J ends lost 5 bases and 6 bases, in that order; junction bases with no gene match: 7. Germline lookup yields CDR1 SGHTA and CDR2 FQGNSA. The CDR3 is made up of 15 amino acids. The CDR3 protein is CASSPRAGGGNEQFF. CDR3 in DNA: TGTGCCAGCAGCCCCCGAGCGGGGGGGGGCAATGAGCAGTTCTTC.

This clone occurred once. V is TRBV7-2 and J is TRBJ1-1; 7 bases line up with TRBD1. J lost 0 bases, V lost 5 bases, and 6 bases had no gene match. The CDR3 has 15 amino acids. From germline, CDR1 is SGHTA and CDR2 FQGNSA. The CDR3 sequence: CASSVQGSMNTEAFF. CDR3 sequence (DNA): TGTGCCAGCAGCGTACAGGGGTCCATGAACACTGAAGCTTTCTTT.

This clone was counted between two and nine times. The chain combines TRBV6-1 with TRBJ2-3; 9 bases are shared with TRBD1. The germline CDR1 and CDR2 sequences are MNHNS and SASEGT. V gave up 4 bases and J gave up 5 bases; unmatched junction bases: 10. The CDR3 has 16 residues. The CDR3 DNA follows: TGTGCCAGCAGTGGGCGACAGGGGGAAGTGAGAGATACGCAGTATTTT. Protein product: CASSGRQGEVRDTQYF.

The CDR3 loop reads CASSIYGAAYEQYF. In DNA, the CDR3 is TGTGCCAGTAGTATTTATGGAGCGGCCTACGAGCAGTACTTC. This rearrangement joins TRBV19 to TRBJ2-7; tentative D call: TRBD2 (5 bases). This CDR3 has 14 amino acids. Between the trimmed V and J ends, which lost 3 bases and 2 bases, there was a span of 11 bases. Germline V gives CDR1 LNHDA, CDR2 SQIVND (reference sequence).

The rearrangement links TRBV7-3 to TRBJ2-7; a weak D match, TRBD2 (5 bases). The V gene's germline CDR1 is SGHTA and CDR2 FQGTGA. The CDR3 is 13 amino acids. V lost 5 bases, J lost 6 bases, and 14 bases lay in between. DNA for the CDR3: TGTGCCAGCAGCCCCAATGAGGGCGGCGAGCAGTACTTC. Its translation: CASSPNEGGEQYF.

The rearrangement uses TRBV5-8 and TRBJ2-3; 7 nucleotides line up with TRBD1. CDR1 and CDR2 (germline): SGHTS, YDEGEE. V dropped 1 base and J dropped 1; count of bases not matched to a gene: 9. This CDR3 region has 17 residues. The CDR3 DNA is TGTGCCAGCAGCTTGTATATTCGGGACAGAGGCACAGATACGCAGTATTTT. Amino acids: CASSLYIRDRGTDTQYF. Variable domain in full (rest from reference TRBV5-8 and TRBJ2-3): EAGVTQSPTHLIKTRGQQATLRCSPISGHTSVYWYQQALGLGLQFLLWYDEGEERNRGNFPPRFSGRQFPNYSSELNVNALELEDSALYLCASSLYIRDRGTDTQYFGPGTRLTVL.